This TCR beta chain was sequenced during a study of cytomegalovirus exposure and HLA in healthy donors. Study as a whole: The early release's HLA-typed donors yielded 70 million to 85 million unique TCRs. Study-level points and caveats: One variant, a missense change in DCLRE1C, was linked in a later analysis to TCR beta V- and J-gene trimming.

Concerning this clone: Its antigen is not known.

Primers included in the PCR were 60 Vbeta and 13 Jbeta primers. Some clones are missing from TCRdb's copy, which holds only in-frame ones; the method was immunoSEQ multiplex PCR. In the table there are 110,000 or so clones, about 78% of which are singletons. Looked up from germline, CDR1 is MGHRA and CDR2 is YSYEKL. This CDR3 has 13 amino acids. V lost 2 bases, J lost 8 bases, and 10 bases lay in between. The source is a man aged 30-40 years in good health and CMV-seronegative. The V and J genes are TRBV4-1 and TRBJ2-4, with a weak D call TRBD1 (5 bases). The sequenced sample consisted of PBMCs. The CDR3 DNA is TGCGCCAGCAGCCAACAGGGTACGGACATTCAGTACTTC. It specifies CASSQQGTDIQYF.